The next 14 T cell receptor beta chains were all read from a single sample in a study of post-analysis software for immune sequencing data. The authors incorporated unique molecular identifiers into the TCR beta cDNA libraries. TCRdb independently ran MiXCR on the PCR reads; one entry per CDR3 protein. This table has fewer than 850,000 distinct CDR3 sequences, 25% to 30% appearing once. Overall study results and limits: The five TRBV segments detected at higher frequency in patients than in controls included TRBV5-6, TRBV5-1 and TRBV20-1.

These receptors' antigens are unknown. Sequenced: blood. Every receptor here comes from a girl aged 10-17 years with multiple sclerosis.

This clonotype occurred many times. The V and J genes are TRBV29-1 and TRBJ2-3; D is unclear. The CDR3 length is 14 residues. The germline V and J ends were trimmed by 2 bases and 5 bases, with 14 bases remaining between them. Germline loops: CDR1 SQVTM, CDR2 ANQGSEA. The CDR3 DNA is TGCAGCGTTGAACTATGGCCTCGTGAAGATACGCAGTATTTT. It encodes CSVELWPREDTQYF.

The V and J genes are TRBV11-2 and TRBJ2-7, with TRBD2 as a possible D gene (6 bases). TRBJ2-4 matches the DNA end more closely, so the J call is doubtful. The CDR3 length is 14 residues. Germline-derived CDR1 and CDR2 are SGHAT and FQNNGV. CDR3 residues: CASRAGPPKNIQYF. As DNA, the CDR3 is TGTGCCAGTCGGGCGGGACCTCCCAAAAACATTCAGTACTTC.

With regard to this clonotype: The junction differs from germline at one of its ends, possibly a read error. The chain is built from TRBV9 and TRBJ1-6; D remains ambiguous. Germline V gene lookup returns CDR1 SGDLS and CDR2 YYNGEE. The CDR3 extends over 15 amino acids. CDR3 bases: TGCGCCAGCAGCGTGGCTGGGGAACGTGGTTCACCCCTCCACTTT. Residues: CASSVAGERGSPLHF. Complete variable domain (other parts from reference TRBV9 and TRBJ1-6): DSGVTQTPKHLITATGQRVTLRCSPRSGDLSVYWYQQSLDQGLQFLIQYYNGEERAKGNILERFSAQQFPDLHSELNLSSLELGDSALYFCASSVAGERGSPLHFGNGTRLTVT.

The CDR3 bases are TGTGCCAGCAGCCGACGGACAGGGGGTTGGGAGCAGTACTTC. Translated: CASSRRTGGWEQYF. This chain connects TRBV14 to TRBJ2-7; 10 positions agree with TRBD1. The CDR3 is 14 residues long. Germline V gene data show CDR1 as SGHDN and CDR2 as FVKESK. J lost 7 bases, V lost 4 bases, and 7 bases had no gene match.

V is TRBV5-1 and J is TRBJ1-5, with D maybe TRBD1 (6 bases). Germline assignment: CDR1 SGHRS and CDR2 YFSETQ. This CDR3 comprises 15 residues. V was trimmed by 4 bases and J by 3 bases, leaving 14 bases between them. CDR3 sequence (DNA): TGCGCCAGCAGCCCGGACGGGGGGGCCAATCAGCCCCAGCATTTT. Translating gives CASSPDGGANQPQHF.

This sequence joins TRBV5-1 and TRBJ2-3, with 8 bases that match TRBD2. V lost 4 bases and J lost 6; bases outside the gene matches: 13. Germline V CDR1 and CDR2: SGHRS, YFSETQ. The CDR3 loop spans 16 amino acids. The CDR3 DNA follows: TGCGCCAGCAGCGGCGGGGCTAGCGGGCGGAGGGATACGCAGTATTTT. This encodes CASSGGASGRRDTQYF. The whole variable domain, remainder taken from reference TRBV5-1 and TRBJ2-3, is KAGVTQTPRYLIKTRGQQVTLSCSPISGHRSVSWYQQTPGQGLQFLFEYFSETQRNKGNFPGRFSGRQFSNSRSEMNVSTLELGDSALYLCASSGGASGRRDTQYFGPGTRLTVL.

The rearrangement joins TRBV20-1 to TRBJ2-7, with D perhaps TRBD2 (5 bases). This CDR3 spans 13 amino acids. CDR1 is DFQATT, CDR2 SNEGSKA, per germline (reference sequence). Trimming cost V 6 bases and J 5 bases, with 17 bases left between them. The CDR3 region has the DNA TGCAGTGCACGTTCCTCGGACTTCCACGAGCAGTACTTC. Protein product: CSARSSDFHEQYF.

This clonotype was recorded a few times. V and J are TRBV7-7 and TRBJ2-5, with 8 bases matching TRBD2. The V segment lost 5 bases and the J segment 2 bases; nucleotides outside the gene matches: 4. Per the germline V gene, CDR1 is SSHAT and CDR2 is FNYEAQ (reference sequence). The CDR3 is 14 residues long. The CDR3 DNA is TGTGCCAGCAGCATTAGCGGGGTTCAAGAGACCCAGTACTTC. This encodes CASSISGVQETQYF. Variable domain in full (rest from reference TRBV7-7 and TRBJ2-5): GAGVSQSPRYKVTKRGQDVTLRCDPISSHATLYWYQQALGQGPEFLTYFNYEAQPDKSGLPSDRFSAERPEGSISTLTIQRTEQRDSAMYRCASSISGVQETQYFGPGTRLLVL.

The rearrangement uses TRBV6-6 and TRBJ2-1; 10 bases match TRBD2. The J call could be wrong; TRBJ2-7 is a better fit for the DNA end. This CDR3 has 17 residues. Germline CDR1 is MNHNY and CDR2 is SVGAGI (reference sequence). The CDR3 here is CASSDALGLASCNEQYF. The CDR3 DNA reads TGTGCCAGCAGCGACGCTCTGGGACTAGCGTCCTGCAATGAGCAGTACTTC.

This clonotype was picked up a small number of times. The chain recombines TRBV28 with TRBJ2-5; 7 bases map to TRBD2. There are 15 residues in the CDR3. The germline V gene encodes CDR1 MDHEN and CDR2 SYDVKM. V was clipped by 6 bases and J by 1 base; unmatched bases: 8. The CDR3 loop is CASSPPGGFQETQYF. The CDR3 DNA reads as TGTGCCAGCAGCCCCCCCGGGGGGTTCCAAGAGACCCAGTACTTC.

This clonotype was seen a few times. The chain is built from TRBV4-3 and TRBJ2-3, with D perhaps matching TRBD2 (6 bases). V lost 2 bases and J 4 bases, leaving 10 bases between the germline ends. Germline values: CDR1 LGHNA, CDR2 YSLEER. The CDR3 extends over 14 amino acids. The CDR3 loop reads CASSQRGGADTQYF. CDR3 nucleotide sequence: TGCGCCAGCAGCCAACGAGGAGGGGCAGATACGCAGTATTTT.

This clonotype was counted only a few times. The chain couples TRBV18 to TRBJ1-1; TRBD1 agrees at 7 bases. This CDR3 region has 15 residues. With 1 base clipped from V and 1 base from J, the junction kept 3 bases outside the gene matches. Germline CDR1 and CDR2: KGHSH and LQKENI. The CDR3, as DNA: TGTGCCAGCTCACCACGGAGGGGGCAGAACACTGAAGCTTTCTTT. Its translation: CASSPRRGQNTEAFF.

The chain recombines TRBV7-9 with TRBJ2-7; D may be TRBD1 (5 bases). The ends were cut back, 5 bases at V and 3 bases at J, with 8 bases in the middle. The CDR3 spans 12 residues. CDR1 is SEHNR, CDR2 FQNEAQ, per germline (reference sequence). The CDR3 DNA reads as TGTGCCAGCAGCGGACAAATCTACGAGCAGTACTTC. Encoded protein: CASSGQIYEQYF.

This clonotype was detected a few times. The J gene is TRBJ1-2, the V gene TRBV20-1; D is ambiguous. Germline CDR1 and CDR2: DFQATT and SNEGSKA (reference sequence). V lost 5 bases to trimming and J lost 8 bases, with 12 bases between them. This CDR3 has 11 amino acids. The CDR3 nucleotides read TGCAGTGCTGGGCCCAGAAAAGGCTACACCTTC. Encoded protein: CSAGPRKGYTF.